These 10 T cell receptor beta chains came from one sample sequenced in a study of identical twins. MiXCR, run by TCRdb on the 5' RACE reads, gives a single entry per CDR3 protein. The data hold hundreds of thousands of distinct CDR3 sequences, with approximately 18% observed a single time. The sample was also linked to a second study, of T cells expressing NK-cell markers.

Sequenced material: PBMCs. The receptors were gathered from a woman in her late teens or twenties in good health.

This chain links TRBV11-2 with TRBJ1-2; 8 bases fit TRBD1. V trimming: 5 bases; J trimming: 5 bases; junction bases outside the gene matches: 7. Germline V gene sequence: CDR1 SGHAT, CDR2 FQNNGV. The CDR3 is made up of 14 amino acids. In DNA form, the CDR3 reads TGTGCCAGCAGCAGTGACAGGGGAGGATATGGCTACACCTTC. This encodes CASSSDRGGYGYTF.

This clonotype was seen more than once but under ten times. This chain links TRBV24-1 with TRBJ1-5; D uncertain. The V gene's germline CDR1 is KGHDR and CDR2 SFDVKD. This CDR3 is built from 15 residues. V lost 9 bases and J lost 3, with 17 bases in between. For the CDR3, the DNA is TGTGCCACCCTAGTTCGGCAGAACGACAATCAGCCCCAGCATTTT. It codes for CATLVRQNDNQPQHF.

The chain recombines TRBV12-3 or TRBV12-4 with TRBJ2-7; the D gene is possibly TRBD2 (5 bases). V lost 3 bases and J lost 5, with 14 bases in between. The CDR3 contains 14 residues. CDR3 DNA: TGTGCCAGCAGTTTCGGGGTGGAGAACCACGAGCAGTACTTC. Translating it yields CASSFGVENHEQYF.

This clonotype was seen at least ten times. The chain links TRBV10-3 to TRBJ2-1; D unresolved. Germline lookup yields CDR1 ENHRY and CDR2 SYGVKD. CDR3 length: 11 residues. Trimming pared 2 bases from V and 7 bases from J, leaving 3 bases between. This CDR3 reads CAISEGNEQFF. The DNA of the CDR3 is TGTGCCATCAGTGAGGGGAATGAGCAGTTCTTC.

This clonotype turned up a few times. The J gene is TRBJ1-1, the V gene TRBV6-5; D gene unclear. The CDR3 is made up of 14 amino acids. CDR1 and CDR2 (germline): MNHEY, SVGAGI. V lost 2 bases, J lost 1 base, and 8 bases lay in between. The CDR3 protein is CASSYSRRNTEAFF. The DNA for the CDR3 is TGTGCCAGCAGTTACAGTAGGCGGAACACTGAAGCTTTCTTT.

The J gene is TRBJ1-1, the V gene TRBV5-1; possibly TRBD1 for D (6 bases). Germline assignment: CDR1 SGHRS and CDR2 YFSETQ. Trimming took 4 bases from V and 4 from J, leaving 14 bases between them. The CDR3 has 14 amino acids. The CDR3: CASSPLQGPTEAFF. The CDR3 region has the DNA TGCGCCAGCAGCCCGTTACAGGGACCCACTGAAGCTTTCTTT.

The chain links TRBV7-3 to TRBJ1-6; D uncertain. Trimming pared 0 bases from V and 10 bases from J, leaving 10 bases between. Germline V gene data show CDR1 as SGHTA and CDR2 as FQGTGA. The CDR3 is 14 amino acids. CDR3: CASSLTGKGSPLHF. The CDR3 bases are TGTGCCAGCAGCTTAACCGGAAAGGGCTCACCCCTCCACTTT.

The V call is TRBV11-2, the J call TRBJ1-1; D not certain. The V gene's germline CDR1 is SGHAT and CDR2 FQNNGV. Trimming cost V 3 bases and J 9 bases, with 11 bases left between them. The length of the CDR3 is 12 residues. The CDR3 DNA sequence: TGTGCCAGCAGCTTGGAGAGTGTCAAAGCTTTCTTT. Translation: CASSLESVKAFF.

Only a few counts were recorded for this clonotype. The J gene is TRBJ1-2, the V gene TRBV7-2; D possibly corresponds to TRBD1 (5 bases). This CDR3 is built from 14 residues. Trimming stripped 0 bases from V and 4 bases from J, with 9 bases between. Germline loops: CDR1 SGHTA, CDR2 FQGNSA. CDR3 region: CASSLAGGAYGYTF. The CDR3 region has the DNA TGTGCCAGCAGCTTAGCAGGTGGGGCCTATGGCTACACCTTC.

The J gene is TRBJ2-1, the V gene TRBV5-5; TRBD2 matches at 12 bases. Germline CDR1 is SGHKS and CDR2 is YYEKEE (reference sequence). The CDR3 contains 14 residues. V lost 4 bases, J lost 10 bases, and 6 bases stayed unmatched. For the CDR3, the DNA is TGTGCCAGCAGCCTTCTAGCGGGGGGGGAAGAGCAGTTCTTC. Encoded protein: CASSLLAGGEEQFF.